Following are 21 T cell receptor beta chains from one sample sequenced in a study of cytomegalovirus exposure and HLA in healthy donors. PCR used 60 Vbeta primers and 13 Jbeta primers. Assay used: immunoSEQ multiplex PCR; TCRdb lists only in-frame clones, some missing. The sample contains 220,000 or so clones, approximately 79% of which appear only once. The source material was PBMCs. These receptors were obtained from a man aged 50-59 years in good health and CMV-seronegative.

This clone turned up a few times. The chain is built from TRBV6-5 and TRBJ2-7; maybe TRBD2 (6 bases). The ends were cut back, 6 bases at V and 6 bases at J, with 15 bases in the middle. Germline assignment: CDR1 MNHEY and CDR2 SVGAGI. The CDR3 contains 13 residues. CDR3 bases: TGTGCCAGCAGACCAGGGAGGTTCCTCGAGCAGTACTTC. This translates into CASRPGRFLEQYF.

This sequence joins TRBV21-1 and TRBJ2-1; TRBD2, as called in the table, went unchecked against the DNA. TRBV21-1 is marked as a pseudogene. The CDR3 is made up of 13 amino acids. The CDR3 DNA reads as TGTGCCAGCAGCACTAGCGGGAACAATGAGCAGTTCTTC. This translates into CASSTSGNNEQFF.

This chain connects TRBV25-1 to TRBJ1-2; unclear D gene. The CDR3 spans 18 residues. The ends were cut back, 0 bases at V and 1 base at J, with 18 bases in the middle. Germline V lookup: CDR1 MGHDK, CDR2 SYGVNS. The CDR3 sequence: CASSEYTRGRSLNYGYTF. The DNA for the CDR3 is TGTGCCAGCAGTGAATATACGAGAGGGCGCAGTCTTAACTATGGCTACACCTTC.

The chain has TRBV29-1 and TRBJ2-5; 7 bases agree with TRBD1. Germline CDR1 and CDR2: SQVTM and ANQGSEA. CDR3 length: 12 residues. V lost 6 bases, J lost 6 bases, and 7 bases stayed unmatched. CDR3 bases: TGCAGCGTCCAAGGGGGCCCGCAGACCCAGTACTTC. Amino acids: CSVQGGPQTQYF.

The rearrangement links TRBV6-6 to TRBJ1-4; D is uncertain. Trimming left V 1 base short and J 5 bases short, with 5 bases between. From germline, CDR1 is MNHNY and CDR2 SVGAGI (reference sequence). This CDR3 spans 13 amino acids. In DNA, the CDR3 is TGTGCCAGCAGTTACTACGGGAATGAAAAACTGTTTTTT. Its translation is CASSYYGNEKLFF.

The V call is TRBV27, the J call TRBJ2-7, with D perhaps TRBD1 (6 bases). The CDR3 contains 13 residues. Germline values: CDR1 MNHEY, CDR2 SMNVEV (reference sequence). V was shortened by 5 bases and J by 2 bases, with 10 bases between the two germline ends. CDR3 DNA sequence: TGTGCCAGCAGTGTACAGGGTGCCTACGAGCAGTACTTC. This encodes CASSVQGAYEQYF.

In this sample, this clone turned up once. The chain carries TRBV5-1 and TRBJ2-1, with TRBD1 as a possible D gene (5 bases). The germline gives CDR1 SGHRS, CDR2 YFSETQ. The length of the CDR3 is 12 residues. Trimming cost V 6 bases and J 8 bases, with 12 bases left between them. The CDR3 loop reads CASNLGAYEQFF. The CDR3 nucleotides are TGCGCCAGCAACCTAGGGGCGTATGAGCAGTTCTTC.

This chain joins TRBV2 and TRBJ2-7; 12 bases fit TRBD2. The CDR3 sequence is 15 residues long. Per germline, CDR1 SNHLY and CDR2 FYNNEI. Trimming removed 5 bases from V and 2 bases from J; junction bases left unmatched: 4. The DNA of the CDR3 is TGTGCCAGCAGTAAAGGACTAGCGGGGACCTACGAGCAGTACTTC. Translation gives CASSKGLAGTYEQYF.

The chain combines TRBV5-1 with TRBJ1-1; TRBD1 matches at 7 bases. The J segment lost 6 bases and the V segment lost 0 bases, leaving 14 bases of the junction unmatched. Per germline, CDR1 SGHRS and CDR2 YFSETQ. The CDR3 sequence is 17 residues long. DNA for the CDR3: TGCGCCAGCAGCTTGGGAGGTTTTAGACAGGGTGGGCCTGAAGCTTTCTTT. Residues: CASSLGGFRQGGPEAFF.

This chain joins TRBV5-4 and TRBJ1-2; 8 nucleotides align to TRBD1. The CDR3 consists of 13 residues. The germline V gene encodes CDR1 SGHNT and CDR2 YYREEE (reference sequence). V shed 4 bases and J 3 bases; nucleotides not matched to a gene: 2. CDR3 residues: CASSPQGDYGYTF. DNA for the CDR3: TGTGCCAGCAGCCCACAGGGGGACTATGGCTACACCTTC.

The CDR3 region has the DNA TGTGCCAGCAGCATCCTGATTAGCGGGAGGGCCGACGAGCAGTACTTC. Amino acids: CASSILISGRADEQYF. The V gene is TRBV5-4, the J gene TRBJ2-7; 11 positions match TRBD2. The trim removed 4 bases at V and 5 bases at J, leaving 11 bases unmatched. In germline, CDR1 is SGHNT, CDR2 YYREEE (reference sequence). CDR3 length: 16 amino acids.

This sequence joins TRBV6-5 and TRBJ2-7; D call uncertain. Germline CDR1 reads MNHEY; CDR2 reads SVGAGI. The V gene lost 5 bases and the J gene lost 0 bases, with 11 bases spanning the gap. The CDR3 has 14 residues. The CDR3 nucleotides are TGTGCCAGCAGTCGGAGTGTTCTCTCCTACGAGCAGTACTTC. It specifies CASSRSVLSYEQYF.

This clone showed up just a few times. The chain links TRBV9 to TRBJ2-2; D uncertain. Germline assignment: CDR1 SGDLS and CDR2 YYNGEE. The CDR3 covers 16 residues. The V end was cut by 0 bases, the J end by 0 bases, with 9 bases between. CDR3 in DNA: TGTGCCAGCAGCGTAGCGATAGTGGCGAACACCGGGGAGCTGTTTTTT. Residues: CASSVAIVANTGELFF.

This clone showed up just a few times. The V and J genes are TRBV5-4 and TRBJ2-7; tentatively, D is TRBD1 (5 bases). The germline V gene has CDR1 SGHNT and CDR2 YYREEE (reference sequence). The CDR3 length is 14 residues. The V gene lost 0 bases and the J gene lost 2 bases, with 9 bases spanning the gap. CDR3 region: CASSLGGATYEQYF. As DNA, the CDR3 is TGTGCCAGCAGCTTGGGGGGCGCGACCTACGAGCAGTACTTC.

The table lists this clone with a few counts. The chain links TRBV5-1 to TRBJ2-1; TRBD2 agrees at 8 bases. The germline gives CDR1 SGHRS, CDR2 YFSETQ. The CDR3 length is 14 residues. The ends lost 0 bases at V and 5 bases at J; junction bases unmatched: 1. CDR3 DNA: TGCGCCAGCAGCTTGGTAGCGGGGAACAATGAGCAGTTCTTC. Translation: CASSLVAGNNEQFF.

The chain couples TRBV28 to TRBJ1-5; D is perhaps TRBD1 (6 bases). Germline CDR1 reads MDHEN; CDR2 reads SYDVKM. Trimming stripped 5 bases from V and 4 bases from J, with 18 bases between. The length of the CDR3 is 16 residues. CDR3 bases: TGTGCCAGCAGTCGAGGGGGTCGCCTCCAAAATCAGCCCCAGCATTTT. Translation gives CASSRGGRLQNQPQHF.

Only a few counts were recorded for this clone. The V call is TRBV5-1, the J call TRBJ2-7; 9 bases fit TRBD1. After removal of 3 bases from V and 7 bases from J, the junction contained 5 bases not matched to a gene. Germline V CDR1 and CDR2: SGHRS, YFSETQ. The length of the CDR3 is 13 residues. CDR3 sequence reads: CASSSRDREEQYF. The CDR3 nucleotides read TGCGCCAGCAGCTCCCGGGACAGGGAAGAGCAGTACTTC.

The table lists this clone with a few counts. The chain links TRBV18 to TRBJ2-6, with D perhaps TRBD2 (6 bases). V was shortened by 6 bases and J by 0 bases, with 18 bases between the two germline ends. Germline lookup yields CDR1 KGHSH and CDR2 LQKENI. The CDR3 consists of 18 residues. This CDR3 is CASSLRRDFSSGANVLTF. CDR3 DNA: TGTGCCAGCTCGCTACGCCGGGACTTTAGCTCTGGGGCCAACGTCCTGACTTTC.

This clone was detected only once. The genes are TRBV28 and TRBJ2-7, with D perhaps TRBD2 (6 bases). CDR1 is MDHEN, CDR2 SYDVKM, per germline. The CDR3 consists of 14 residues. V was shortened by 6 bases and J by 5 bases, with 17 bases between the two germline ends. CDR3 sequence (DNA): TGTGCCAGCAGCGGCGTGGTGGGAGGCAACGAGCAGTACTTC. Amino acids: CASSGVVGGNEQYF.

V gene TRBV9 combines with J gene TRBJ2-7, with 15 bases matching TRBD2. This CDR3 comprises 16 residues. Germline loops: CDR1 SGDLS, CDR2 YYNGEE. With 3 bases clipped from V and 7 bases from J, the junction kept 8 bases outside the gene matches. Here the CDR3 DNA reads TGTGCCAGCAGCGAGGGACTAGCGGGAGGATACGGGGAGCAGTACTTC. Protein sequence: CASSEGLAGGYGEQYF. The whole variable domain, filled in from reference TRBV9 and TRBJ2-7, reads DSGVTQTPKHLITATGQRVTLRCSPRSGDLSVYWYQQSLDQGLQFLIQYYNGEERAKGNILERFSAQQFPDLHSELNLSSLELGDSALYFCASSEGLAGGYGEQYFGPGTRLTVT.

The chain joins TRBV7-9 to TRBJ1-2; the match to TRBD1 covers 9 bases. Germline V gene lookup returns CDR1 SEHNR and CDR2 FQNEAQ (reference sequence). The CDR3 runs 14 residues. With 5 bases clipped from V and 4 bases from J, the junction kept 5 bases outside the gene matches. The CDR3 protein is CASSPQGAPYGYTF. The CDR3 bases are TGTGCCAGCAGCCCACAGGGGGCTCCCTATGGCTACACCTTC.